The entry that follows covers one T cell receptor beta chain sequence. What this receptor recognizes is not known. There are no base qualities to consult, and no much larger clone falls within one base. The sample is drawn from a study of somatic mutations in cytotoxic T cells in rheumatoid arthritis (TCRdb year 2017). About the study as a whole: Right after diagnosis and prior to the start of any treatment, 30 to 35 ml EDTA of peripheral blood was drawn from patients. Median age was essentially the same in the patient group and the control group. Some V beta antibody-stained T-cell populations were flow-sorted on a FACSAria II or Sony SH800 at nearly 100% purity, and sorted V beta1+ cells also underwent TCRB sequencing. The study asked whether expanded CD8+ T-cell clones in newly diagnosed, untreated rheumatoid arthritis carry somatic mutations, and used TCRB deep sequencing to characterize clonality. For roughly 63 rheumatoid arthritis patients and 15 to 20 healthy controls, TCRB deep sequencing was carried out.

CDR1 and CDR2, per the germline V gene, are MRHNA and SNTAGT. V lost 2 bases and J lost 6 bases, and the count of bases not matched to a germline gene is 1. The CDR3, from cysteine to phenylalanine, totals 13 residues. Only CDR3 DNA is held: 39 bases, read in frame from base 1. Sequencing of TCRB CDR3 was done on genomic DNA with the immunoSEQ assay. In the source study's methods: When patient CD8+ clones exceeding 1% were checked against published virus-specific TCRB sequences, only a few matched. Nothing other than productive TCRB rearrangements was included in the analyses. Defining a clone by its unique TCRB CDR3 sequence, the study calculated clonality as a productive clonality index derived from Shannon entropy. The template counts of each clone relative to the total templates per sample were used to calculate repertoire overlap between two samples. Flow cytometry-measured V-gene usage correlated with V-gene usage from TCRB sequencing, with a Spearman r of roughly 0.6. TCRdb holds this immuneACCESS table with in-frame rearrangements only. Some clones are missing; in checked studies, unresolved V genes explain under half, and the rest has no known cause. From that table come the V and J calls and clone size; the DNA was used to work out D and trimming. For this sample there are some 10,000 clones; 85% to 95% appear just once. Approximately 13% of the sample is held by the ten biggest clonotypes.

Study-level results and caveats: In about an eighth of the 65 patients the largest CD8+ clone exceeded 20% of CD8+ cells, and several identical CD8+ TCRB sequences were shared between blood and synovial fluid. The expanded CD8+ clones had unknown antigen targets, and not appearing in virus-specific databases did not rule out that they were virus-specific. CD8+ T-cell clonality did not differ significantly between rheumatoid arthritis patients and age-matched healthy controls. CD8+ clonality increased with age in patients (Spearman r ≈ 0.49) but not in healthy controls. The finding that TRBV07 was slightly underrepresented in patients was left unadjusted for multiple comparisons.

Flow cytometry confirmed the purity of CD4+ and CD8+ cells that had been isolated by positive magnetic bead selection on an AutoMACS. Clonal expansions were first screened by flow cytometry with a TCR V beta antibody panel, then characterized by TCRB deep sequencing of sorted CD8+ fractions. Isolation of peripheral blood mononuclear cells was done through Ficoll-Paque PLUS density gradient separation. DNA was extracted from CD4-enriched, CD8-enriched or PBMC samples with Nucleospin Tissue or Tissue XS kits and quantified with a Qubit 2.0 fluorometer. The clonotype originates from a woman aged 18-29 years with rheumatoid arthritis. Input material: CD8+ T cells sorted from blood. The chain is assembled from TRBV6-4 and TRBJ2-1; a stretch of 7 junction bases matches TRBD1. Here the CDR3 is given as CASSDGTVNEQFF. The sequenced DNA: TGTGCCAGCAGTGACGGGACAGTCAATGAGCAGTTCTTC.